A single sample is the source of the 20 T cell receptor beta chains below, sequenced in a study of blood T cell repertoires in COVID-19. Generated by immunoSEQ multiplex PCR, the TCRdb table keeps only in-frame clones and is missing some. The profile shows fewer than 200,000 clones, roughly four fifths of them singletons. Sequenced material: peripheral blood. The receptors shown here come from a man aged 35-49 years who had recovered from COVID-19.

This clone has a single count. The V and J genes are TRBV28 and TRBJ2-3; D remains unclear. The V and J ends lost 2 bases and 1 base respectively, with 13 bases between them. Germline V lookup: CDR1 MDHEN, CDR2 SYDVKM. CDR3 size: 16 residues. CDR3 loop: CASSLDGPTGTDTQYF. CDR3 bases: TGTGCCAGCAGTTTAGATGGGCCCACAGGCACAGATACGCAGTATTTT. The whole variable domain, remainder taken from reference TRBV28 and TRBJ2-3, is DVKVTQSSRYLVKRTGEKVFLECVQDMDHENMFWYRQDPGLGLRLIYFSYDVKMKEKGDIPEGYSVSREKKERFSLILESASTNQTSMYLCASSLDGPTGTDTQYFGPGTRLTVL.

The rearrangement uses TRBV7-9 and TRBJ1-4; a weak D match, TRBD1 (5 bases). CDR1 is SEHNR and CDR2 is FQNEAQ in the germline V gene (reference sequence). CDR3 length: 14 amino acids. V dropped 3 bases and J dropped 2 bases, with 7 bases sitting between them. The CDR3 bases are TGTGCCAGCAGCTTCGGGGGGACTAATGAAAAACTGTTTTTT. This gives the protein CASSFGGTNEKLFF. Using reference TRBV7-9 and TRBJ1-4 for the parts outside the CDR3, the full variable domain is DTGVSQNPRHKITKRGQNVTFRCDPISEHNRLYWYRQTLGQGPEFLTYFQNEAQLEKSRLLSDRFSAERPKGSFSTLEIQRTEQGDSAMYLCASSFGGTNEKLFFGSGTQLSVL.

The chain recombines TRBV7-9 with TRBJ1-4; 9 nucleotides align to TRBD1. The V gene's germline CDR1 is SEHNR and CDR2 FQNEAQ (reference sequence). V lost 4 bases to trimming and J lost 7 bases; unmatched junction nucleotides: 7. The CDR3 length is 15 residues. CDR3 in amino acids: CASSYQQGASEKLFF. DNA for the CDR3: TGTGCCAGCAGCTACCAACAGGGGGCGAGTGAAAAACTGTTTTTT.

The chain joins TRBV4-2 to TRBJ2-3; TRBD2 matches at 7 bases. The CDR3 totals 13 residues. The V segment lost 4 bases and the J segment 4 bases; nucleotides outside the gene matches: 2. CDR1 and CDR2 from the germline V gene are LGHNA and YNFKEQ. The CDR3 here is CASSPLASDTQYF. The CDR3 coding sequence is TGTGCCAGCAGCCCACTAGCGTCAGATACGCAGTATTTT.

This chain joins TRBV24-1 and TRBJ2-2; 11 nucleotides agree with TRBD2. This CDR3 spans 17 amino acids. The germline CDR1 and CDR2 sequences are KGHDR and SFDVKD. V dropped 3 bases and J dropped 5; count of bases not matched to a gene: 7. The DNA of the CDR3 is TGTGCCACCAGTGATCACCGACTAGCGGGAAATACCGGGGAGCTGTTTTTT. It yields the protein CATSDHRLAGNTGELFF.

This rearrangement joins TRBV27 to TRBJ1-6, with TRBD1 as a possible D gene (6 bases). V shed 4 bases and J shed 11 bases, with 9 bases lying between them. Per the germline V gene, CDR1 is MNHEY and CDR2 is SMNVEV (reference sequence). The CDR3 has 12 amino acids. CDR3 in amino acids: CASSWEGAPLHF. CDR3 coding DNA: TGTGCCAGCAGTTGGGAGGGGGCACCCCTCCACTTT.

This clone has a count of ten or more. The chain employs TRBV27 and TRBJ1-6; D uncertain. The CDR3 totals 17 residues. The V end lost 6 bases, the J end lost 0 bases, and 15 bases lay between the germline ends. Germline V gene lookup returns CDR1 MNHEY and CDR2 SMNVEV (reference sequence). Here the CDR3 DNA reads TGTGCCAGCAGCCCCGACTCCCGAAGCTCCTATAATTCACCCCTCCACTTT. It yields the protein CASSPDSRSSYNSPLHF.

V usage is TRBV11-3 and J usage is TRBJ2-5; 11 nucleotides agree with TRBD2. After removal of 0 bases from V and 2 bases from J, the junction contained 23 bases not matched to a gene. Per the germline V gene, CDR1 is SGHNT and CDR2 is YENEEA. The CDR3 is 23 residues long. The CDR3 region is CASSLEGGPTSGSILWPQETQYF. The CDR3 bases are TGTGCCAGCAGCTTAGAGGGGGGCCCCACTAGCGGGAGTATTCTATGGCCTCAAGAGACCCAGTACTTC.

The gene calls are TRBV27 and TRBJ2-7; 8 nucleotides line up with TRBD1. Germline loops: CDR1 MNHEY, CDR2 SMNVEV (reference sequence). J was trimmed by 3 bases and V by 4 bases; bases with no gene match: 2. The CDR3 covers 13 residues. The CDR3 coding sequence is TGTGCCAGCAGTTCGGGACAGGACTACGAGCAGTACTTC. Amino acids: CASSSGQDYEQYF.

The chain's CDR3 is CASRWQGGTEQYF. The CDR3 DNA follows: TGTGCCAGCAGATGGCAGGGTGGTACCGAGCAGTACTTC. The rearrangement links TRBV27 to TRBJ2-7, with TRBD1 as a possible D gene (5 bases). In germline, CDR1 is MNHEY, CDR2 SMNVEV (reference sequence). The CDR3 runs 13 residues. Trimming pared 6 bases from V and 6 bases from J, leaving 15 bases between.

This rearrangement joins TRBV30 to TRBJ2-3; the D gene is possibly TRBD1 (5 bases). Germline V gene lookup returns CDR1 GTSNPN and CDR2 SVGIG (reference sequence). This CDR3 spans 14 amino acids. The V gene lost 0 bases and the J gene lost 1 base, with 8 bases spanning the gap. The CDR3: CAWSVGPGTDTQYF. In DNA, the CDR3 is TGTGCCTGGAGTGTGGGGCCGGGCACAGATACGCAGTATTTT.

The J gene is TRBJ2-3, the V gene TRBV12-5; D unclear. The V end was cut by 7 bases, the J end by 0 bases, with 14 bases between. The CDR3 is 15 amino acids. Germline V gives CDR1 LGHNT, CDR2 FRNRAP. CDR3 sequence reads: CASALRVSSTDTQYF. The CDR3 bases are TGTGCTAGTGCTTTAAGAGTCTCTAGCACAGATACGCAGTATTTT.

This chain uses TRBV11-1 with TRBJ2-3, with 8 bases lining up with TRBD2. Trimming cost V 3 bases and J 9 bases; bases outside gene matches: 8. CDR3 length: 14 amino acids. The germline V gene encodes CDR1 SGHAT and CDR2 FQDESV (reference sequence). CDR3 amino acids: CASSFGTSRSTQYF. The CDR3 coding sequence is TGTGCCAGCAGCTTTGGGACTAGTCGTTCCACGCAGTATTTT.

V is TRBV6-5 and J is TRBJ2-3; D gene ambiguous. This CDR3 spans 15 amino acids. V lost 7 bases and J 0 bases, leaving 14 bases between the germline ends. Per germline, CDR1 MNHEY and CDR2 SVGAGI. CDR3 region: CASKKRATSTDTQYF. The CDR3 nucleotides are TGTGCCAGCAAGAAGCGTGCGACTAGCACAGATACGCAGTATTTT.

This sequence joins TRBV28 and TRBJ1-5, with D perhaps matching TRBD1 (6 bases). Germline V CDR1 and CDR2: MDHEN, SYDVKM. The CDR3 contains 13 residues. Trimming removed 8 bases from V and 0 bases from J, with 8 bases in between. CDR3: CASRTDSNQPQHF. CDR3 bases: TGTGCCAGCCGGACAGATAGCAATCAGCCCCAGCATTTT.

The chain joins TRBV6-5 to TRBJ1-1; TRBD1 aligns across 8 bases. Germline assignment: CDR1 MNHEY and CDR2 SVGAGI. The CDR3 is 13 amino acids. The trim removed 6 bases at V and 10 bases at J, leaving 10 bases unmatched. The CDR3 spells CASSKGQGLGAFF. For the CDR3, the DNA is TGTGCCAGCAGCAAAGGACAGGGCTTGGGAGCTTTCTTT.

This chain connects TRBV27 to TRBJ1-2; tentative D call: TRBD1 (5 bases). This CDR3 contains 18 residues. Germline CDR1 and CDR2: MNHEY and SMNVEV (reference sequence). V lost 3 bases to trimming and J lost 4 bases, with 24 bases between them. The CDR3 reads CASSFSGQGRAGLYGYTF. CDR3 nucleotide sequence: TGTGCCAGCAGTTTTTCAGGGCAGGGACGCGCGGGGCTCTATGGCTACACCTTC.

The V gene is TRBV7-8, the J gene TRBJ1-1, with D perhaps TRBD1 (5 bases). The CDR3 consists of 12 residues. The germline V gene encodes CDR1 SGHVS and CDR2 FQNEAQ. The germline V and J ends were trimmed by 5 bases and 10 bases, with 14 bases remaining between them. CDR3 nucleotides: TGTGCCAGCAGCCAGGTCGGGGGGGGAGCTTTCTTT. Translation: CASSQVGGGAFF.

V and J are TRBV7-2 and TRBJ2-3, with D unresolved. This CDR3 is built from 14 residues. V dropped 5 bases and J dropped 2 bases, with 11 bases sitting between them. Germline lookup yields CDR1 SGHTA and CDR2 FQGNSA. CDR3 coding DNA: TGTGCCAGCAGCCTGAGACAAGCCACAGATACGCAGTATTTT. It is translated as CASSLRQATDTQYF.

The chain recombines TRBV20-1 with TRBJ2-1, with a possible D match to TRBD2 (5 bases). V lost 5 bases and J 9 bases, leaving 14 bases between the germline ends. The CDR3 is 12 amino acids. Germline CDR1 reads DFQATT; CDR2 reads SNEGSKA (reference sequence). The CDR3 DNA is TGCAGTGCTGGTGCGCTAGCAGCTGAGCAGTTCTTC. Translated, it gives CSAGALAAEQFF.